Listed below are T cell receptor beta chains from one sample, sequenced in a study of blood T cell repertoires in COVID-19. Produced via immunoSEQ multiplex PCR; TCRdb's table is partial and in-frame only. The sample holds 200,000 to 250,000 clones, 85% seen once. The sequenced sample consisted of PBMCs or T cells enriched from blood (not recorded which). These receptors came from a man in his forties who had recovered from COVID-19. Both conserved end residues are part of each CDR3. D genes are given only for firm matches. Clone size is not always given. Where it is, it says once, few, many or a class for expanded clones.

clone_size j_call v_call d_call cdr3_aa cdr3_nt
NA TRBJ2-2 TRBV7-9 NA CASSPALGQGSNTGELFF TGTGCCAGCAGCCCTGCCCTCGGGCAGGGGTCGAACACCGGGGAGCTGTTTTTT
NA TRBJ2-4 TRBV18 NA CASSPDLGDIQYF TGTGCCAGCTCACCCGACTTAGGGGACATTCAGTACTTC
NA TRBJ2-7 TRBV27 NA CASSLPGANEQYF TGTGCCAGCAGTTTACCAGGGGCGAACGAGCAGTACTTC
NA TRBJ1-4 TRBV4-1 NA CASSQFPPGNEKLFF TGCGCCAGCAGCCAATTTCCCCCGGGAAACGAAAAACTGTTTTTT
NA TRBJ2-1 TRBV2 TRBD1 CASRGGTGRETQFF TGTGCCAGCAGGGGGGGGACAGGGAGAGAAACACAGTTCTTC
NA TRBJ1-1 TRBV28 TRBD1 CASNLRGQGAPEAFF TGTGCCAGCAACCTAAGGGGACAGGGGGCCCCTGAAGCTTTCTTT
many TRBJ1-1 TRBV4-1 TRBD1 CASSLRTGRNTEAFF TGCGCCAGCAGCCTAAGGACAGGGAGGAACACTGAAGCTTTCTTT
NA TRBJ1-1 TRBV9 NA CASSGYLNTEAFF TGTGCCAGCAGCGGTTACTTGAACACTGAAGCTTTCTTT
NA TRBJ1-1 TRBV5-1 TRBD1 CASSATGLWPEAFF TGCGCCAGCAGCGCGACAGGGTTGTGGCCTGAAGCTTTCTTT
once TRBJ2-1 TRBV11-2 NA CASSSADGGGRSVNKQFF TGTGCCAGCAGCTCGGCGGACGGCGGAGGGAGAAGCGTCAATAAGCAGTTCTTC
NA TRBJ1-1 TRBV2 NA CASKIQDLNTEAFF TGTGCCAGCAAGATACAGGATCTAAACACTGAAGCTTTCTTT
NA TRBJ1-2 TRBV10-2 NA CASSERQINYGYTF TGCGCCAGCAGTGAAAGACAGATTAACTATGGCTACACCTTC
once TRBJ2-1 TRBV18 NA CASSPYGQDLILYNEQFF TGTGCCAGCTCACCCTACGGGCAGGACTTAATTCTTTACAATGAGCAGTTCTTC
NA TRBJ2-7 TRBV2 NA CASMSQAQYF TGTGCCAGCATGTCCCAGGCGCAGTACTTC
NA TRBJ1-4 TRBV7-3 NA CASSNLRSGTEKLFF TGTGCCAGCAGCAATCTTCGGTCAGGTACCGAAAAACTGTTTTTT
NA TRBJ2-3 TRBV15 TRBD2 CATSRVAGGATDTQYF TGTGCCACCAGCAGAGTAGCGGGAGGCGCCACAGATACGCAGTATTTT
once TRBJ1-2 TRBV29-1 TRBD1 CSAATGTGYGYTF TGCAGCGCCGCGACCGGGACAGGGTATGGCTACACCTTC
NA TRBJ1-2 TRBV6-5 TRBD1 CASNYQLRGNYGYTF TGTGCCAGCAACTACCAGCTCAGGGGGAACTATGGCTACACCTTC
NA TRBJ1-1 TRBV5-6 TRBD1 CASSLPGTGEAFF TGTGCCAGCAGCTTGCCGGGGACAGGCGAAGCTTTCTTT
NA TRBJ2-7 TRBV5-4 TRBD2 CASSVLAGSYEQYF TGTGCCAGCAGTGTGCTAGCGGGGTCCTACGAGCAGTACTTC
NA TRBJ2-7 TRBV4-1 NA CASSGSRGLTSYEQYF TGCGCCAGCAGCGGGAGTAGAGGGCTCACTTCCTACGAGCAGTACTTC
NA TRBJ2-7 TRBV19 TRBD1 CASSPRTGYEQYF TGTGCCAGTAGTCCTAGGACAGGCTACGAGCAGTACTTC
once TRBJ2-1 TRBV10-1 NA CASSEASQRNEQFF TGCGCCAGCAGTGAGGCTAGTCAACGCAATGAGCAGTTCTTC
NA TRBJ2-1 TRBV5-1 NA CASSLAGQPYNEQFF TGCGCCAGCAGCTTGGCAGGCCAACCCTACAATGAGCAGTTCTTC
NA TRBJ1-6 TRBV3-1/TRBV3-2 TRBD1 CASSHPTGGGSPLHF TGTGCCAGCAGCCACCCGACAGGGGGCGGATCACCCCTCCACTTT
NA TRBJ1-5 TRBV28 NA CASRDRNQPQHF TGTGCCAGCCGCGACAGGAATCAGCCCCAGCATTTT
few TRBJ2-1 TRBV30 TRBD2 CAWSGLAGSNEQFF TGTGCCTGGAGTGGGCTAGCGGGTTCCAATGAGCAGTTCTTC
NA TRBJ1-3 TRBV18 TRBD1 CASSPGQRNTIYF TGTGCCAGCTCACCGGGACAGAGAAACACCATATATTTT
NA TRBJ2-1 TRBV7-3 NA CASSLTDNEQFF TGTGCCAGCAGCTTGACAGACAATGAGCAGTTCTTC
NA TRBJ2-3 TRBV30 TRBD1 CAWSGRPGQKSTDTQYF TGTGCCTGGAGTGGGCGACCGGGACAGAAAAGCACAGATACGCAGTATTTT
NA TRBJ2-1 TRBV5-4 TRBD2 CASSAPTWGLVFNEQFF TGTGCCAGCAGCGCGCCGACTTGGGGACTAGTCTTCAATGAGCAGTTCTTC
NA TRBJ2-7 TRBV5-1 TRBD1 CASSLGQYYEQYF TGCGCCAGCAGCCTGGGACAGTACTACGAGCAGTACTTC
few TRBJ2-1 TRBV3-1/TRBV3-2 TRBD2 CASSQGTSGLQGEQFF TGTGCCAGCAGCCAAGGGACTAGCGGGCTCCAGGGTGAGCAGTTCTTC
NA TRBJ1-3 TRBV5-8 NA CASSLAWAYSGNTIYF TGTGCCAGCAGCTTGGCTTGGGCTTACTCTGGAAACACCATATATTTT
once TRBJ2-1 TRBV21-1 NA CASSTAGTSGNSYNEQFF TGTGCCAGCAGCACAGCCGGGACTAGCGGGAACTCCTACAATGAGCAGTTCTTC
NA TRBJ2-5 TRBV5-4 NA CASSFWRAETQYF TGTGCCAGCAGCTTCTGGCGGGCCGAGACCCAGTACTTC
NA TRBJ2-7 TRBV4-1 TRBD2 CASSQTGLAGDEQYF TGCGCCAGCAGCCAAACGGGACTAGCGGGAGACGAGCAGTACTTC
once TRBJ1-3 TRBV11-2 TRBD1 CASNRGQGNTIYF TGTGCCAGCAACAGGGGACAGGGGAACACCATATATTTT
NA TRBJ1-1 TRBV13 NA CASSLRGVATEAFF TGTGCCAGCAGCTTAAGAGGAGTTGCGACTGAAGCTTTCTTT
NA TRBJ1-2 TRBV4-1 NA CASSQGEGLLYGYTF TGCGCCAGCAGCCAAGGGGAAGGACTTCTCTATGGCTACACCTTC
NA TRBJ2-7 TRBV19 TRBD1 CASSGQGRSYEQYF TGTGCCAGTAGTGGACAGGGTCGCTCCTACGAGCAGTACTTC
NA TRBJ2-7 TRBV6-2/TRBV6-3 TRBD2 CASSWTPGGNYEQYF TGTGCCAGCAGTTGGACTCCGGGAGGTAACTACGAGCAGTACTTC
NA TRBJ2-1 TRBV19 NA CASSLTLERSYNEQFF TGTGCCAGTAGTCTCACTTTAGAGCGGTCGTACAATGAGCAGTTCTTC
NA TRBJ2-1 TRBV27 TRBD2 CASSVGTSGSYNEQFF TGTGCCAGCAGCGTCGGGACTAGCGGGAGCTACAATGAGCAGTTCTTC
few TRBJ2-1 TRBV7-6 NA CASSLGRDNEQFF TGTGCCAGCAGCTTAGGGAGGGACAATGAGCAGTTCTTC
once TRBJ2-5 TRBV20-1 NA CSANREETQYF TGCAGTGCTAACAGGGAAGAGACCCAGTACTTC
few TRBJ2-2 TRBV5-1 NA CASSLQGNTGELFF TGCGCCAGCAGCTTACAGGGGAACACCGGGGAGCTGTTTTTT
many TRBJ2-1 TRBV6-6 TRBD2 CASSHVIGRGSYNEQFF TGTGCCAGCAGTCACGTTATAGGGAGGGGCTCCTACAATGAGCAGTTCTTC
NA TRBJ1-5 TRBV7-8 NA CASSFTGASYSNQPQHF TGTGCCAGCAGCTTTACAGGCGCCAGCTATAGCAATCAGCCCCAGCATTTT
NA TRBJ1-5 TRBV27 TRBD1 CASSRTGGGNQPQHF TGTGCCAGCAGCCGAACAGGGGGGGGTAATCAGCCCCAGCATTTT
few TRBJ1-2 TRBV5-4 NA CASSLGGGTDYGYTF TGTGCCAGCAGCTTAGGTGGGGGGACCGACTATGGCTACACCTTC
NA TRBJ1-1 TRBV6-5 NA CASSSGFTEAFF TGTGCCAGCAGTTCAGGGTTCACTGAAGCTTTCTTT
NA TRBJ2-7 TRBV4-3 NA CASSQEGSYEQYF TGCGCCAGCAGCCAAGAGGGGAGCTACGAGCAGTACTTC
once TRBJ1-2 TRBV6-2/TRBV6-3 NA CASSYIAWGEYGYTF TGTGCCAGCAGTTACATCGCCTGGGGAGAATACGGCTACACCTTC
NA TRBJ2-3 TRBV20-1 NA CSPTHGDTQYF TGCAGCCCCACACACGGGGATACGCAGTATTTT